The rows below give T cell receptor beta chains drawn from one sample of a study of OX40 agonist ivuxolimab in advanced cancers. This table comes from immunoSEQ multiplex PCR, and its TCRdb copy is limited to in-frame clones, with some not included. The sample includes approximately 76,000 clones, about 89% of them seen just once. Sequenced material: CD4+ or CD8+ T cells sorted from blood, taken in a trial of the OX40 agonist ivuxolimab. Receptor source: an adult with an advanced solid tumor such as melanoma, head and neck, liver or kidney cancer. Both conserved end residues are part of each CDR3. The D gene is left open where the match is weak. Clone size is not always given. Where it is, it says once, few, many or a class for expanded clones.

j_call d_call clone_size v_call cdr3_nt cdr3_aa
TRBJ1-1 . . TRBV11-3 TGTGCCAGCAGCTTATATCGGGGCACTGAAGCTTTCTTT CASSLYRGTEAFF
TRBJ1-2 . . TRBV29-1 TGCAGCGTTGATCGGTCTGAGACAGGAGATCTCTATGGCTACACCTTC CSVDRSETGDLYGYTF
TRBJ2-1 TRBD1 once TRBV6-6 TGTGCCAGCAGCTTCGGACAGGGGGGACCCAATGAGCAGTTCTTC CASSFGQGGPNEQFF
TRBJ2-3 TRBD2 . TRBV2 TGTGCCAGCAGTCGATCTAGCGGGTCTTTCCCAGATACGCAGTATTTT CASSRSSGSFPDTQYF
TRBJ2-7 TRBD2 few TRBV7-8 TGTGCCAGCAGCTTAGCACCCGGACTAGCGGGTACGTACGAGCAGTACTTC CASSLAPGLAGTYEQYF
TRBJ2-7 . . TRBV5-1 TGCGCCAGCAGCCCTTGGAATCCTGGTGAGCAGTACTTC CASSPWNPGEQYF
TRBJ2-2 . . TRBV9 TGTGCCAGCAGCGTTGTTGGTCGGAGCACCGGGGAGCTGTTTTTT CASSVVGRSTGELFF
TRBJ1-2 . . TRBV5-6 TGTGCCAGCAGCTTGGCCGGCCGGGTAAGGAATGGCTACACCTTC CASSLAGRVRNGYTF
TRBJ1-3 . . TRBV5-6 TGTGCCAGCAGCGACGGACTCTTAGGGAACACCATATATTTT CASSDGLLGNTIYF
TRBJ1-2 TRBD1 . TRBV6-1 TGTGCCAGCAGTGCCTGGACAGGGTCGAACTATGGCTACACCTTC CASSAWTGSNYGYTF
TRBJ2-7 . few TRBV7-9 TGTGCCAGCAGCTCCGGGACCCCCTACGAGCAGTACTTC CASSSGTPYEQYF
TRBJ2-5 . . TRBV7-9 TGTGCCAGCAGCTTAGTACGGTCAGGGGAGGAGACCCAGTACTTC CASSLVRSGEETQYF
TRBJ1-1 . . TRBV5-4 TGTGCCAGCAGCTTGGATCCCCCAGGGATCATGAACACTGAAGCTTTCTTT CASSLDPPGIMNTEAFF
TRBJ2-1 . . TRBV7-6 TGTGCCAGCAGCTTAATTCTCTTAAATGAGCAGTTCTTC CASSLILLNEQFF
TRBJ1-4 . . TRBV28 TGTGCCAGCAGTATACCAAGGACGGTATCGGGCGAAAAACTGTTTTTT CASSIPRTVSGEKLFF
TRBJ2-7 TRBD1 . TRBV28 TGTGCCAGCAGTTTATCCCCCGGACAGGGGGGTAACTACGAGCAGTACTTC CASSLSPGQGGNYEQYF
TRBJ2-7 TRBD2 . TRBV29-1 TGCAGCGTTAATCTAGCGGGAGCCACTAGCTCCTACGAGCAGTACTTC CSVNLAGATSSYEQYF
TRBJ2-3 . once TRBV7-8 TGTGCCAGCAGCTCACTCCAGCGGGCTAGCTTTATCACAGATACGCAGTATTTT CASSSLQRASFITDTQYF
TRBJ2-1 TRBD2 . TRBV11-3 TGTGCCAGCAGTTCACACGGACTAGCGGGAGGGAATGAGCAGTTCTTC CASSSHGLAGGNEQFF
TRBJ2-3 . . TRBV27 TGTGCCAGCCACCCGATCGGACAGAGCACAGATACGCAGTATTTT CASHPIGQSTDTQYF
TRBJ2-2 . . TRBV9 TGTGCCAGCAGCGTAAAGGCCATCCGGGACGATCCGAACACCGGGGAGCTGTTTTTT CASSVKAIRDDPNTGELFF
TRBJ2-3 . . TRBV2 TGTGCCAGCAGTAAGGGTAGGGGCACAGATACGCAGTATTTT CASSKGRGTDTQYF
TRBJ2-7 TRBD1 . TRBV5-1 TGCGCCAGCAGCTTGGGCCGGGACAGTTCCTACGAGCAGTACTTC CASSLGRDSSYEQYF
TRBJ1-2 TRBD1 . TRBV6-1 TGTGCCAGCACCTGGGGACAGGCCTATGGCTACACCTTC CASTWGQAYGYTF
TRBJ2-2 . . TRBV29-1 TGCAGCGTTCAGGAAAACGGGGAGCTGTTTTTT CSVQENGELFF
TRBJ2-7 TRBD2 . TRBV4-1 TGCGCCAGCAGCCAAGAGCTAGCGGGGTTATACGAGCAGTACTTC CASSQELAGLYEQYF
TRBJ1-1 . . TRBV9 TGTGCCAGCAGCCCCCACGGGCCTCCGAACACTGAAGCTTTCTTT CASSPHGPPNTEAFF
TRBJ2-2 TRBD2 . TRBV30 TGTGCCTGGAGTAGGTGGTGGAATGGGGGGGGCACCGGGGAGCTGTTTTTT CAWSRWWNGGGTGELFF
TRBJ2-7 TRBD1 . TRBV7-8 TGTGCCAGCAGCTCCCGACAGGGGGCGTCTTACGAGCAGTACTTC CASSSRQGASYEQYF
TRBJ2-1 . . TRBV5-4 TGTGCCAGCAGCTTGGACAGCGTTCGTAGTTCCTACAATGAGCAGTTCTTC CASSLDSVRSSYNEQFF
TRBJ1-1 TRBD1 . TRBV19 TGTGCCAGTAGTTCATCGACAGGGAAGAACACTGAAGCTTTCTTT CASSSSTGKNTEAFF
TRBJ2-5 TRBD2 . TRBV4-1 TGCGCCAGCGCCGTCGGGAGGGTGGGAGAGACCCAGTACTTC CASAVGRVGETQYF
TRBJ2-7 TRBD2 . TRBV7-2 TGTGCCAGCAGCGGGGGACTAGCGGGAGGAGAGCAGTACTTC CASSGGLAGGEQYF
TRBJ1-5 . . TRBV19 TGTGCCAGTAGTATAACCCAAAAGGCTAATCAGCCCCAGCATTTT CASSITQKANQPQHF
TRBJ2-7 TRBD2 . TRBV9 TGTGCCAGCAGCGTAGATGTAGCGGGAGCCTACGAGCAGTACTTC CASSVDVAGAYEQYF
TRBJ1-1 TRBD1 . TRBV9 TGTGCCAGCAGCGAAAGACCTGACAGGGCGGGGGCTGAAGCTTTCTTT CASSERPDRAGAEAFF
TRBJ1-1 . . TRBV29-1 TGCAGCGTTGAAAGGGAGGGTACGACTTTCTTT CSVEREGTTFF
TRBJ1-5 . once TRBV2 TGTGCCAGCCTCTTGGACCGAAACAATCAGCCCCAGCATTTT CASLLDRNNQPQHF
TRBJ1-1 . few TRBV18 TGTGCCAGCTCACCAATTGAGGGCACTGAAGCTTTCTTT CASSPIEGTEAFF
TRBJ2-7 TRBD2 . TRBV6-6 TGTGCCAGCAGTCAAGAGCGGGACCACTACGAGCAGTACTTC CASSQERDHYEQYF
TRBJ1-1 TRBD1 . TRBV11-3 TGTGCCAGCAGCTTAAGTCAGGGGGAGTGGAACACTGAAGCTTTCTTT CASSLSQGEWNTEAFF
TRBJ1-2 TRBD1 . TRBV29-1 TGCAGCGTTACAGGGGGCTTCTATGGCTACACCTTC CSVTGGFYGYTF
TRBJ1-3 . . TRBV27 TGTGCCAGCTGGGGGGGTTCGGGAAACACCATATATTTT CASWGGSGNTIYF
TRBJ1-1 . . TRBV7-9 TGTGCCAGCAGCTTAGCGGGGGGACTCGGGACACCGAACACTGAAGCTTTCTTT CASSLAGGLGTPNTEAFF
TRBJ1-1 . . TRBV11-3 TGTGCCAGCAGCTTAGGGGGGACGAACACTGAAGCTTTCTTT CASSLGGTNTEAFF
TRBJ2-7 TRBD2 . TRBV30 TGTGCCTGGACCCTGGCGGGAGTGGGTGAGCAGTACTTC CAWTLAGVGEQYF
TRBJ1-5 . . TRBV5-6 TGTGCCAGCAGCTTGGGTCAGGGGCGCAGCAATCAGCCCCAGCATTTT CASSLGQGRSNQPQHF
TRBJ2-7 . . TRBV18 TGTGCCAGCTCACCCACGGGAACGGTCTACGAGCAGTACTTC CASSPTGTVYEQYF
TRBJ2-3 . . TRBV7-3 TGTGCCAGCAGCTTAATTGGCGGGACTAGCACAGATACGCAGTATTTT CASSLIGGTSTDTQYF
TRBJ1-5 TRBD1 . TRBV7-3 TGTGCCAGCAGCTTTGACAGGGGCCAGCCCCAGCATTTT CASSFDRGQPQHF
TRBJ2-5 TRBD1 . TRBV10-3 TGTGCCATCAGTGAGGGGCCCAGGGGGCTGGAGACCCAGTACTTC CAISEGPRGLETQYF
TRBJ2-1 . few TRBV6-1 TGTGCCAGCAGTGTTAAATGGTACAATGAGCAGTTCTTC CASSVKWYNEQFF
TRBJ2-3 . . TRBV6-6 TGTGCCAGCAGGACAGGAGAGACAGATACGCAGTATTTT CASRTGETDTQYF